A selection of T cell receptor beta chains follows, all from one sample in a study of post-analysis software for immune sequencing data. A single record per CDR3 protein comes from TCRdb applying MiXCR to the PCR reads. The profile shows some 690,000 distinct CDR3 sequences, 25% to 30% of them singletons. The sample consisted of blood. The origin of the receptors is a girl aged 10 to 17 with multiple sclerosis. Each CDR3 is given with its conserved first and last residue. Each record gives: V gene, J gene, CDR3 protein.

V: TRBV4-1
J: TRBJ2-3
CDR3: CASSQGGAALDTQYF

V: TRBV20-1
J: TRBJ1-2
CDR3: CSARHGDYGYTF

V: TRBV28
J: TRBJ2-7
CDR3: CASSLPLSYEQYF

V: TRBV20-1
J: TRBJ2-5
CDR3: CSASLQGGLETQYF

V: TRBV15
J: TRBJ2-1
CDR3: CATSKREGYNEQFF

V: TRBV4-3
J: TRBJ2-2
CDR3: CASSQEPTNTGELFF

V: TRBV28
J: TRBJ1-2
CDR3: CASSPLIYGYTF

V: TRBV29-1
J: TRBJ2-3
CDR3: CSVDQTSGTTDTQYF

V: TRBV20-1
J: TRBJ1-1
CDR3: CSALIDSTGTEAFF

V: TRBV9
J: TRBJ2-7
CDR3: CASSAKVGSIYEQYF

V: TRBV6-6
J: TRBJ1-2
CDR3: CASSRLQDYGYTF

V: TRBV5-6
J: TRBJ2-4
CDR3: CASGKPGGAKNIQYF

V: TRBV2
J: TRBJ2-5
CDR3: CASSKASGAGQETQYF

V: TRBV19
J: TRBJ2-1
CDR3: CASSIAAGGDEQFF

V: TRBV2
J: TRBJ1-4
CDR3: CASRGRLLFF

V: TRBV29-1
J: TRBJ2-5
CDR3: CSGGHLQETQYF

V: TRBV28
J: TRBJ1-2
CDR3: CASSSPPGGRYGYTF

V: TRBV12-3/TRBV12-4
J: TRBJ2-5
CDR3: CASGSSGVGQETQYF

V: TRBV11-3
J: TRBJ2-1
CDR3: CASSYEPGQGANEQFF

V: TRBV6-6
J: TRBJ2-5
CDR3: CASAPVPKETQYF

V: TRBV4-3
J: TRBJ2-3
CDR3: CASSQERRAQVPDTQYF

V: TRBV20-1
J: TRBJ2-3
CDR3: CSARDPTSGGEHTQYF